This T cell receptor beta chain was observed in a study of regulatory T cells in long-lasting Graves disease (dated by TCRdb to about 2021). In terms of the full investigation: Newly diagnosed Graves' disease patients had taken antithyroid drugs for less than 3 months. A total of roughly 35 samples were covered by TCR sequencing, comprising roughly 13 persistent and approximately 20 newly diagnosed Graves' disease patients. This study used TCR sequencing and RNA sequencing of peripheral blood to compare persistent Graves' disease patients against newly diagnosed Graves' disease patients. The study was conducted in China and was registered as a clinical trial.

About this clonotype: Its antigen remains unidentified. No per-base quality is available; no much larger clone lies one base away.

The CDR3 starts with the cysteine, ends with the phenylalanine, and has 15 residues. The sequence is cut down to CDR3 DNA, 45 bases in frame from base 1. Trimming costs V 5 bases and J 7 bases, and their ends lie 18 bases apart. The intended sense of this specimen's time point label: newly diagnosed GD, antithyroid drugs for less than 3 months. RNA was extracted from PBMCs in TRIzol for both TCR sequencing and RNA sequencing. The diagnosis of Graves' disease was made according to American Thyroid Association guidelines. Patients were recruited from an endocrinology department in Xi'an, China. From each patient, around 9 milliliters of peripheral blood was collected into an EDTA anticoagulant tube. Ficoll Paque Plus density gradient separation was used to isolate PBMCs, and no further T cell sorting was performed. An Agilent 2100 Bioanalyzer and agarose gel were used to check RNA quality, while a NanoDrop 2000 measured RNA concentration.

What the authors observed across the whole study: Sequencing and analysis were limited to the TCR beta chain. Peripheral blood alone was examined, since thyroid tissue, which constituted the primary lesion, could not be accessed. The authors noted that the small sample size was a limitation that may lower accuracy. Persistent patients shared more public clonotypes among themselves (under 3,000) than newly diagnosed patients did (more than 950). Preferential use of TRBV28, TRBJ1-2 and TRBJ2-5 was observed in persistent disease, whereas TRBV20-1 and TRBJ2-1 were favored in newly diagnosed disease. Persistent Graves' disease patients showed lower TCR Shannon entropy and fewer highly expanded clones than newly diagnosed patients, suggesting clonal expansion.

The library was made by multiplex PCR. For sequencing, an Illumina HiSeq 4000 was employed. CDR3 regions were amplified by Arm-PCR with iRepertoire HTBI primers to construct TCR beta libraries. PCR products were gel purified before sequencing. The paper's data handling went like this. Gene usage analysis of CDR3 amino acid clonotypes used the approximately 62 TRBV and around 13 TRBJ segments found across samples. COPE and FqMerger were used to merge the filtered high-quality paired reads into contigs. BLAST was used to align contigs to IMGT TRBV, TRBD and TRBJ reference genes, and CDR3 was defined according to IMGT. Any clonotype with a frequency above 0.1% was classified as a highly expanded clone. Repertoire diversity was measured by Shannon entropy, and V-J evenness by the Gini coefficient. A clonotype was considered public if more than one individual shared it. TCRdb's own reprocessing of the public reads used fastp at Q25 and MiXCR and kept productive beta chains. Rows are unified per CDR3 protein, each entry keeping the most common DNA and genes. TCRdb's processing, not the authors' own work, is the source of the V and J calls. This sample comprises 200,000 to 250,000 distinct CDR3 sequences, approximately 18% of them detected only once. Of the sample, about 10% is held by the ten largest clones.

The same sample was also studied in work on T cells in Graves' hyperthyroidism and ophthalmopathy. The second paper states: Stable Graves' hyperthyroidism was defined as no progression to ophthalmopathy during 18 months of follow-up. The hyperthyroidism patients were between 18 and 65 years old and newly diagnosed, with a disease duration of less than 2 months. The study excluded patients with uncontrolled infections, other autoimmune diseases, pregnancy or lactation. Diagnoses were based on clinical symptoms, serum thyroxine and TRAb, thyroid ultrasound and orbital computed tomography. The first round of RT-PCR for the TCR CDR3 was performed with the HTBI primer set and the Qiagen OneStep RT-PCR kit. Most expanded thyroid clonotypes (frequency above 0.001) were also detected in blood, a finding suggesting that blood repertoires may reflect thyroid immune responses. In cross-validation, a model built on a 13 V-J signature told ophthalmopathy apart from stable hyperthyroidism with approximately 90% sensitivity and about 81% specificity, and in testing the same model reached 80%/75%. During validation, the model predicted progression to ophthalmopathy a median of about 6.5 months ahead of onset, with approximately 70% sensitivity and more than 72% specificity. A discovery cohort of fewer than 110 patients, 43 with Graves' ophthalmopathy and 57 with stable Graves' hyperthyroidism, was used to find distinguishing TCR V-J signatures. Prospective prediction of ophthalmopathy was tested in an independent validation cohort consisting of about 20 hyperthyroidism patients and 15 or so patients who later progressed to ophthalmopathy. The 100 or so discovery patients were randomly divided into training and test sets at a 7:3 ratio. In several Graves' hyperthyroidism patients, the study also compared T-cell repertoires from thyroid tissue with T-cell repertoires from blood. Once sampling was done, hyperthyroidism patients were given methimazole at a starting dose of 30 mg daily, whereas ophthalmopathy patients were given high-dose intravenous methylprednisolone. The libraries were constructed in a second round of multiplex PCR and then size-selected and purified. Paired-end sequencing of the libraries was performed with 100 bp reads on an Illumina HiSeq2000. SOAPnuke was used to process the raw data, throwing out any read that contained adapters or uncalled bases, had a mean Phred below 15, or lacked an exact constant-primer or identifier match. COPE v1.2.5 was used to merge high-quality paired reads, and clonotypes were defined as unique nucleotide sequences. MiTCR v1.1 was used to align the clonotypes against IMGT TRBV, TRBD and TRBJ reference segments. Analysis was restricted to V-J combinations with a frequency above 0.0001, which covered 99.2% of repertoires. The TCS score was defined as the ratio of F50 (clonal expansion) to E x V (chaos), calculated using BLOSUM62-based TCRdist between CDR3 peptides within each V-J. Welch's t-statistics and random forest reduced fewer than 550 V-J features to 10 to 15, which were used in a naive Bayes classifier (R e1071). Sample size was not statistically predetermined, and blinding of investigators to group allocation was not performed. The paper reports TCR Vbeta CDR3 sequencing of approximately 140 peripheral blood samples: approximately 43 ophthalmopathy, roughly 80 hyperthyroidism and approximately 17 progressor patients.

This TCR was recovered from a woman aged 25 to 39 with Graves disease. Donor details come from another sample of the same person, matched by shared clones. Recombination connected TRBV12-3 or TRBV12-4 to TRBJ2-1, with the D gene tentatively TRBD1 or TRBD2, based on 5 matching bases in each. The specimen comprised peripheral blood mononuclear cells (PBMCs), sampled at new diagnosis, from a patient treated with antithyroid drugs. Here the CDR3 is given as CASSQSRDPENEQFF. The DNA reads TGTGCCAGCAGTCAAAGCCGGGACCCTGAGAATGAGCAGTTCTTC.